This T cell receptor (beta chain) was identified during a study of blood T cell repertoires in COVID-19. Study-wide background: The samples span acute and convalescent COVID-19 from the United States, Italy and Spain. Nucleic acid was either cDNA or gDNA, and it came from T cells, B-cell-depleted T cells, or PBMCs.

Germline V gene sequence: CDR1 SGHDT, CDR2 YYEEEE. The trim removed 5 bases at V and 5 bases at J, leaving 10 bases unmatched. CDR3 length equals 15 residues. In this sample, this clone turned up once. Per the original data handling: Reference gene primer amplification gave estimated nucleated cell counts. Produced via immunoSEQ multiplex PCR; TCRdb's table is partial and in-frame only. The D gene and trimming were derived from the DNA, and the V and J assignments and clone size from that table. The sample has about 82,000 clones, around 83% seen once. The receptor was isolated from a woman in her sixties with acute or convalescent COVID-19. The sequencing input was peripheral blood. The chain has TRBV5-6 and TRBJ2-7; TRBD1 matches at 10 bases. This chain's CDR3 is CASSSWGTGDHEQYF. Here the CDR3 DNA reads TGTGCCAGCAGTTCGTGGGGGACAGGGGACCACGAGCAGTACTTC.